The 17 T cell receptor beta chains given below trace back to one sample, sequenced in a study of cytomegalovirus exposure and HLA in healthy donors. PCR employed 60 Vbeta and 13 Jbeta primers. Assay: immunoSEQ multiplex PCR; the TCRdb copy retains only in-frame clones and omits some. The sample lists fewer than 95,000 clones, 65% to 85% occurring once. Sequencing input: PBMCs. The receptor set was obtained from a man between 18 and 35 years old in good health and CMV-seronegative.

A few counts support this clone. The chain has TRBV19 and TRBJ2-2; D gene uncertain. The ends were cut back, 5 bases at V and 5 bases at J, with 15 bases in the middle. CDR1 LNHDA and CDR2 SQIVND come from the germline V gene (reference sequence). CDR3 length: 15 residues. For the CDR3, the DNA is TGTGCCAGTAGTTACTCTTTGCTGCGGACCGGGGAGCTGTTTTTT. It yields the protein CASSYSLLRTGELFF.

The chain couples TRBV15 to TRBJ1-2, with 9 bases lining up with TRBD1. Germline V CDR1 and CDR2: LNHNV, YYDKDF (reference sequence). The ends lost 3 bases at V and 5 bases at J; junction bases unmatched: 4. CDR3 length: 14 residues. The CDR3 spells CATSRDRGGYGYTF. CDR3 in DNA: TGTGCCACCAGCAGGGACAGGGGAGGTTATGGCTACACCTTC.

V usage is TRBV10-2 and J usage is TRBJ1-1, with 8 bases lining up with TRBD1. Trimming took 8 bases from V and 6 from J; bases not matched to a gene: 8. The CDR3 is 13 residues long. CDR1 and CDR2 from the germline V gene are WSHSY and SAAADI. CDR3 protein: CASQGAGPPEAFF. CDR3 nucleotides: TGCGCCAGCCAGGGGGCAGGGCCGCCTGAAGCTTTCTTT.

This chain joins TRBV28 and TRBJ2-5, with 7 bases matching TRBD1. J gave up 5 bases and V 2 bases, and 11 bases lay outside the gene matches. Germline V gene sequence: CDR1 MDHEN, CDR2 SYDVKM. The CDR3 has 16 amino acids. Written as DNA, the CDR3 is TGTGCCAGCAGTTTACGTGGCCAGGGGGTTTGGGAGACCCAGTACTTC. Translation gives CASSLRGQGVWETQYF.

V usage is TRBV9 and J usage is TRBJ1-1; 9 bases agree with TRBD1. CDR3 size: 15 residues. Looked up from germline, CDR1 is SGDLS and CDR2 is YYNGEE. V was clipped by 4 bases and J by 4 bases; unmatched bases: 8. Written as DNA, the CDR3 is TGTGCCAGCAGCCCCCCGGGACAGGGAGTCACTGAAGCTTTCTTT. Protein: CASSPPGQGVTEAFF.

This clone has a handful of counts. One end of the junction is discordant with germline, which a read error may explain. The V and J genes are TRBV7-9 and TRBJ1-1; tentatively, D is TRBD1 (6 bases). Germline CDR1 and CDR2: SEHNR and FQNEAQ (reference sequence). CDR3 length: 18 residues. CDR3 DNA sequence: TGTTCCAGCAGACCTAAGTACAGGGTAGGGTTGATGAACACTGAAGCTTTCTTT. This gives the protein CSSRPKYRVGLMNTEAFF.

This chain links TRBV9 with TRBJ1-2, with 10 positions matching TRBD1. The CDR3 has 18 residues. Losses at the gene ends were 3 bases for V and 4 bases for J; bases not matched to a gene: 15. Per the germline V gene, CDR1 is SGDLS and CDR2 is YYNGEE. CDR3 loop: CASSDLGAGQGIIYGYTF. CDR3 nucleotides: TGTGCCAGCAGCGACTTGGGGGCGGGACAGGGGATTATCTATGGCTACACCTTC.

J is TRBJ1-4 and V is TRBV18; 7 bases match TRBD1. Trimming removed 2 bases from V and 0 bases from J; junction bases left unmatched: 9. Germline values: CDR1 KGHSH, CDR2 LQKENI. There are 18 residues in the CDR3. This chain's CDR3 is CASSPYTGEDATNEKLFF. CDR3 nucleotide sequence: TGTGCCAGCTCACCATATACAGGGGAGGATGCAACTAATGAAAAACTGTTTTTT.

CDR3 amino acids: CASSLNMAGGPYEQYF. The CDR3 bases are TGCGCCAGCAGCTTGAACATGGCGGGGGGGCCCTACGAGCAGTACTTC. V is TRBV5-1 and J is TRBJ2-7, with 9 bases that match TRBD2. The CDR3 consists of 16 residues. Per the germline V gene, CDR1 is SGHRS and CDR2 is YFSETQ. J gave up 2 bases and V 1 base, and 7 bases lay outside the gene matches.

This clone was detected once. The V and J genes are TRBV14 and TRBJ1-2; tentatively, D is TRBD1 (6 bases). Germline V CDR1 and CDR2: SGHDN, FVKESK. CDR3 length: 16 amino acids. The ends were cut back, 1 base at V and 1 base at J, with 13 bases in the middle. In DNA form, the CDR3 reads TGTGCCAGCAGCCAAGCAATGGGGGCGATTAACTATGGCTACACCTTC. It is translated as CASSQAMGAINYGYTF. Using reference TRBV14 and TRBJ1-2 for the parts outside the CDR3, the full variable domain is EAGVTQFPSHSVIEKGQTVTLRCDPISGHDNLYWYRRVMGKEIKFLLHFVKESKQDESGMPNNRFLAERTGGTYSTLKVQPAELEDSGVYFCASSQAMGAINYGYTFGSGTRLTVV.

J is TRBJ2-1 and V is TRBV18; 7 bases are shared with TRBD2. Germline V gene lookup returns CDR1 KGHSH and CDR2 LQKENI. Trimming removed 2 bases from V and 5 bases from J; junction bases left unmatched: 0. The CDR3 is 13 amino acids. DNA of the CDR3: TGTGCCAGCTCACCAGGGGGGGACAATGAGCAGTTCTTC. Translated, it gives CASSPGGDNEQFF.

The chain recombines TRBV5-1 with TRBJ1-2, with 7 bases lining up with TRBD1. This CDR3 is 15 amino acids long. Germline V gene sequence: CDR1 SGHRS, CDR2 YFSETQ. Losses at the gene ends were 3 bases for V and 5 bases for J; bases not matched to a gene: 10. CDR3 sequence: CASSWDSNGVYGYTF. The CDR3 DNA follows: TGCGCCAGCAGCTGGGACAGTAATGGGGTATATGGCTACACCTTC.

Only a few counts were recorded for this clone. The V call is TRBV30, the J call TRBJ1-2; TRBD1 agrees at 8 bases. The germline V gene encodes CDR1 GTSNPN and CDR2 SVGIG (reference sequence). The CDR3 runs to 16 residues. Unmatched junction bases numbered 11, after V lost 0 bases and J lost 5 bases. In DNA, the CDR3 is TGTGCCTGGAGTGTATGGACAGGGAAGGAAGTGTATGGCTACACCTTC. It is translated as CAWSVWTGKEVYGYTF. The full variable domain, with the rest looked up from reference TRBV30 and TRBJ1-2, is SQTIHQWPATLVQPVGSPLSLECTVEGTSNPNLYWYRQAAGRGLQLLFYSVGIGQISSEVPQNLSASRPQDRQFILSSKKLLLSDSGFYLCAWSVWTGKEVYGYTFGSGTRLTVV.

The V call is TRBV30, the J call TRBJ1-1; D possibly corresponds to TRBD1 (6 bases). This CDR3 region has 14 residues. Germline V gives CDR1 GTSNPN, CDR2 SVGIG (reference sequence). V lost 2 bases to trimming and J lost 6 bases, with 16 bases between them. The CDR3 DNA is TGTGCCTGGAGTTCCTACAGGGCGAGCGCTGAAGCTTTCTTT. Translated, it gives CAWSSYRASAEAFF.

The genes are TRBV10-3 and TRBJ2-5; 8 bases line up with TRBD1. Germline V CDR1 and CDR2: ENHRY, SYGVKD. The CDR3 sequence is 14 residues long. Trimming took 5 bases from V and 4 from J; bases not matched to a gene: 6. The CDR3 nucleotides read TGTGCCATCAGTAGAGACAGGGGATCAGAGACCCAGTACTTC. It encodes CAISRDRGSETQYF.

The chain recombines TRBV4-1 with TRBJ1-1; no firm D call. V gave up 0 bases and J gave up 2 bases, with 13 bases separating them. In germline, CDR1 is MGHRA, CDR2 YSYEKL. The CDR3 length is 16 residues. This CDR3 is CASSQDEGAGNTEAFF. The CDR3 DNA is TGCGCCAGCAGCCAAGATGAGGGTGCAGGCAACACTGAAGCTTTCTTT.

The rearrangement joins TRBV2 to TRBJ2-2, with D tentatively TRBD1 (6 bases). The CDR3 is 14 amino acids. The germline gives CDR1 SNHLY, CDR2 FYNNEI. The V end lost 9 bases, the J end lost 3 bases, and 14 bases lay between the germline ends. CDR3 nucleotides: TGTGCCAGTCGAACAGGGCCGGACACCGGGGAGCTGTTTTTT. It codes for CASRTGPDTGELFF.